What follows is one TCR beta chain and its context. Its antigen is as yet unknown. Some clones are missing from TCRdb's copy, which holds only in-frame ones; the method was immunoSEQ multiplex PCR. This sample has approximately 190,000 clones, with about nine tenths found just once. The data belong to a study of T cell responses to AZD1222 COVID-19 vaccine. V gave up 7 bases and J gave up 8 bases; unmatched junction bases: 10. This CDR3 has 14 amino acids. CDR1 is SNHLY, CDR2 FYNNEI, per germline. Study outcomes and limitations: Most donors were white British, females outnumbered males, and clonal diversity was possibly underestimated. CD4 TCRs associated with vaccination spanned spike, dominating at 160-218 and 743-854. Two AZD1222 doses significantly raised spike-specific TCR breadth and depth over controls. Repertoire collection took place solely once the T cell response had peaked.

The chain is built from TRBV2 and TRBJ2-1; TRBD2 matches 8 bases. The clonotype was recovered from an adult in good health. The input for sequencing was peripheral blood, taken on day 0 of AZD1222 vaccination. This CDR3 is CASMFSGSADEQFF. The CDR3 DNA reads as TGTGCCAGCATGTTCAGCGGGAGCGCCGATGAGCAGTTCTTC.